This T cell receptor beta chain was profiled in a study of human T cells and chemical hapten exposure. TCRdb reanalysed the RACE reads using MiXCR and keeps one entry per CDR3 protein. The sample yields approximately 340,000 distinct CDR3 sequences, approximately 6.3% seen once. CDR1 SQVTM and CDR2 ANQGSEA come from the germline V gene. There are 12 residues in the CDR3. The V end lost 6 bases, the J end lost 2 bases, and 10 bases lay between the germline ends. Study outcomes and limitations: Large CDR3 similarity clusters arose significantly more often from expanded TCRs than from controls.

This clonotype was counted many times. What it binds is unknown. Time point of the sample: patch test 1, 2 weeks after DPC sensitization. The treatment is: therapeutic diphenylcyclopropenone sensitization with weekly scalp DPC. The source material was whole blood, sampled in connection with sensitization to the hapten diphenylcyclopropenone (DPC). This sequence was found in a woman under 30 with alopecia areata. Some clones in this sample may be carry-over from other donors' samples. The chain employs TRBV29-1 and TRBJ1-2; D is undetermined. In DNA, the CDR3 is TGCAGCGTCCAGGTCAGAAACTATGGCTACACCTTC. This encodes CSVQVRNYGYTF.